One T cell receptor (beta chain) is described in this entry. Original data processing: Reference gene primer amplification yielded estimated nucleated cell counts. Measured with immunoSEQ multiplex PCR; TCRdb has only the in-frame clones, and not every one. V, J and clone size are those of that table, while D and trimming were read from the DNA. The table records about 130,000 clones, 85% to 90% of them present only once. The data were obtained in a study of blood T cell repertoires in COVID-19. The receptor's source is a man aged 55 to 70 with active or convalescent COVID-19. Sequencing was performed on peripheral blood.

This CDR3 is CASSDRGIYQPQHF. The CDR3 DNA follows: TGTGCCAGCAGCGACAGGGGGATCTACCAGCCCCAGCATTTT. V gene TRBV2 combines with J gene TRBJ1-5, with 9 bases that match TRBD1. Germline-derived CDR1 and CDR2 are SNHLY and FYNNEI. The CDR3 extends over 14 amino acids. Germline trimming cut 6 bases from V and 7 bases from J; bases unmatched to any gene: 7.